The 23 T cell receptor beta chains below all came from one sample that was sequenced in a study of tumor-infiltrating lymphocytes in primary liver carcinoma. With a constant-region primer, TCR beta cDNA was made from approximately 450 ng of total RNA. Three nested multiplex PCR rounds of slightly modified ARM-PCR generated TCR beta libraries. The study ran its first two PCR rounds for approximately 10 cycles each, using TRBV1-TRBV30 forward primers and a C-beta reverse primer. TCRdb reprocessed the multiplex PCR reads via MiXCR and lists one record per CDR3 protein. The sample lists about 190,000 distinct CDR3 sequences, approximately 86% occurring once. Investigators took RNA and DNA out together from roughly 18-30 mg of unsorted bulk tissue. Input material: tumor tissue from primary liver carcinoma. The receptors stem from a man aged 40-50 years with primary liver carcinoma and hepatitis B virus infection.

About this clonotype: One junction end does not reproduce the germline sequence, and a read error may be involved. The chain uses TRBV4-1 and TRBJ2-5, with D hard to call. CDR3 length equals 14 residues. Germline V gene sequence: CDR1 MGHRA, CDR2 YSYEKL. The CDR3 DNA sequence: TGCGTCAGCAGCCAAAGGGAAGGTCAAGAGACCCAGTATTTC. Residues: CVSSQREGQETQYF.

As to this clonotype: Given the absence of the conserved phenylalanine or tryptophan at the CDR3 end, a read error is likely. The gene calls are TRBV4-1 and TRBJ1-2, with a tentative D call TRBD1 (5 bases). V shed 0 bases and J shed 4 bases, with 6 bases lying between them. The germline V gene encodes CDR1 MGHRA and CDR2 YSYEKL. This CDR3 contains 13 residues. DNA for the CDR3: TGCGCCAGCAGCCAAGAGGGGGGCTATGGCTACACCTAT. Amino acid sequence: CASSQEGGYGYTY.

Comments on this clonotype: A read error may be the cause here, since a much bigger clone is one base away. The V and J genes are TRBV5-1 and TRBJ1-4; D gene uncertain. Germline V gene sequence: CDR1 SGHRS, CDR2 YFSETQ. The CDR3 is made up of 13 amino acids. The CDR3 is CASSLLMNEKLLF. DNA for the CDR3: TGCGCCAGCAGCCTTCTTATGAATGAAAAACTGTTGTTT.

About this clonotype itself: One junction end disagrees with the germline gene, perhaps due to a read error. The CDR3 loop is CASSLDAWDTHYF. CDR3 DNA: TGCGCCAGCAGCTTGGACGCGTGGGATACGCATTATTTT. The rearrangement links TRBV5-1 to TRBJ2-3, with D hard to call. This CDR3 has 13 amino acids. The V gene's germline CDR1 is SGHRS and CDR2 YFSETQ.

Details on this clonotype: The junction departs from the called germline gene at one end, perhaps through a read error. The chain employs TRBV6-5 and TRBJ2-1, with D possibly TRBD1 on 5 matching bases. The CDR3 has 16 residues. From germline, CDR1 is MNHEY and CDR2 SVGAGI. As DNA, the CDR3 is TGTGCCAGCAGTTACTCCTGGAACAGGTCCTACAATGAGCAGTTATTC. This codes for CASSYSWNRSYNEQLF.

Details on this clonotype: At one end the junction does not follow the germline gene, possibly because of a read error. The J gene is TRBJ2-3, the V gene TRBV10-3, with 7 bases identical to TRBD1. Per germline, CDR1 ENHRY and CDR2 SYGVKD. The CDR3 loop spans 16 amino acids. The CDR3: CVISAGTEASTDTQYF. The CDR3 DNA reads TGTGTCATCAGTGCCGGGACAGAAGCTAGCACAGATACGCAGTATTTT.

This clonotype appeared many times. This sequence joins TRBV12-3 or TRBV12-4 and TRBJ2-5; the D call may be TRBD1 or TRBD2 (5 bases each). The V gene lost 5 bases and the J gene lost 4 bases, with 20 bases spanning the gap. CDR3 size: 16 residues. The DNA for the CDR3 is TGTGCCAGCAGTCCGGGACCACAAGCCGGTGGAGAGACCCAGTACTTC. Translation: CASSPGPQAGGETQYF.

This clonotype was observed a handful of times. An end of the junction does not agree with germline; a read error may underlie this. The V gene is TRBV11-2, the J gene TRBJ2-6; D is undetermined. Germline V gene sequence: CDR1 SGHAT, CDR2 FQNNGV. The CDR3 is 15 amino acids. The CDR3 region has the DNA TGTGCCTCCCAGCGCCCGCGCTCTGGAGCCAACGTCCTGACTTTC. Protein product: CASQRPRSGANVLTF.

A remark on this clonotype: A read error may produce the germline difference seen at one junction end. The V call is TRBV6-1, the J call TRBJ1-1; D not certain. Germline V gene lookup returns CDR1 MNHNS and CDR2 SASEGT. The CDR3 is 13 amino acids. CDR3 nucleotides: TGTACCAGCAGTGAGGGTAGAAACACTGGAGCTTTCTTT. It yields the protein CTSSEGRNTGAFF.

Turning to this clonotype: The CDR3 does not close with the conserved phenylalanine or tryptophan, likely indicating a read error. It is unclear where the CDR3 begins or ends on the DNA, so no DNA is shown, and the CDR3 is as TCRdb lists it. V and J are TRBV11-1 and TRBJ2-4; the table assigns TRBD2, which was not confirmed against the DNA. The CDR3 has 17 residues if both end residues are counted. The germline V gene has CDR1 SGHAT and CDR2 FQDESV (reference sequence). This chain's CDR3 is CASSFPETSGTKIIQYL.

This clonotype was counted only a few times. A much larger clone is a single base away; this may be a read error. The gene calls are TRBV10-3 and TRBJ2-2, with 10 nucleotides matching TRBD1. The CDR3 has 17 residues. Germline V gives CDR1 ENHRY, CDR2 SYGVKD. The CDR3 coding sequence is TGTGCCATCAGTAAGTCGCGGACAGGGGGAGTAGGCGGGGAGCTGTTTTTT. Encoded protein: CAISKSRTGGVGGELFF.

In regard to this clonotype: Germline and junction disagree at one end, which may indicate a read error. CDR3 sequence (DNA): TGTGCCAGCAGCCTGGAGGGAGAGAACGCTGAAGCTATCTTT. Translated, it gives CASSLEGENAEAIF. The chain couples TRBV28 to TRBJ1-1; no clear D. The CDR3 is made up of 14 amino acids. Germline V gives CDR1 MDHEN, CDR2 SYDVKM.

On this clonotype itself: This likely comes from a read error, as the CDR3 has no conserved phenylalanine or tryptophan at its end. This chain connects TRBV11-2 to TRBJ2-7; 8 bases line up with TRBD1. Germline values: CDR1 SGHAT, CDR2 FQNNGV. Trimming took 2 bases from V and 5 from J; bases not matched to a gene: 8. This CDR3 has 15 amino acids. CDR3 bases: TGTGCCAGCAGCTTACGATGGACAGGGAAAAACGAGCAGTACTCG. Translated: CASSLRWTGKNEQYS.

Note on this clonotype: The germline gene is not matched at one end of the junction; a read error may be the cause. The chain uses TRBV11-2 and TRBJ2-7; D is unresolved. The CDR3 covers 14 residues. CDR1 is SGHAT and CDR2 is FQNNGV in the germline V gene. The CDR3 DNA is TGTGCCAGCAGCTCTAACAACAACTCCTACGAGCTGTACTTC. This gives the protein CASSSNNNSYELYF.

This clonotype was recorded only once. The genes are TRBV6-1 and TRBJ2-1; D may match TRBD1 or TRBD2 (5 bases each). CDR3 length equals 13 residues. CDR1 is MNHNS, CDR2 SASEGT, per germline. CDR3 coding DNA: TGTAGCAGCAGTGAAGAGAGGGGCATTGAGCAGTTCTTC. Its translation is CSSSEERGIEQFF.

The sample holds a few counts of this clonotype. A much larger clone differs by one base, so this may be a read error. This sequence joins TRBV6-1 and TRBJ2-1; D is unclear. V was clipped by 4 bases and J by 10 bases, with 11 bases between them. Per the germline V gene, CDR1 is MNHNS and CDR2 is SASEGT. There are 12 residues in the CDR3. The CDR3 DNA follows: TGTGCCAGCAGTGTTTGGTGGCGAGAGCAGTTCTTC. It encodes CASSVWWREQFF.

The chain couples TRBV11-3 to TRBJ2-3; D is possibly TRBD2 (6 bases). CDR3 length equals 16 residues. Germline values: CDR1 SGHNT, CDR2 YENEEA. V was trimmed by 10 bases and J by 6 bases, leaving 26 bases between them. The CDR3 DNA reads as TGTGCCATCAGAGGCAGCCCGGCAGGAGGGATGGATACGCAGTATTTT. It encodes CAIRGSPAGGMDTQYF.

This chain links TRBV24-1 with TRBJ2-2; TRBD1 aligns across 9 bases. J was trimmed by 14 bases and V by 6 bases; bases with no gene match: 12. The CDR3 length is 14 residues. CDR1 KGHDR and CDR2 SFDVKD come from the germline V gene. The CDR3: CATSPQGQGSELFF. The CDR3 DNA reads as TGTGCCACCAGTCCTCAGGGACAGGGTTCGGAACTGTTTTTT.

Regarding this clonotype: One end of the junction is discordant with germline, which a read error may explain. The genes are TRBV6-2 or TRBV6-3 and TRBJ1-2; D unresolved. The CDR3 length is 16 residues. Germline V lookup: CDR1 MNHEY, CDR2 SVGEGT. In DNA form, the CDR3 reads TGTGCCAGCAGGGGAAGTGAACCGGGCGTTAACTATGGCTACAGCTTC. Translating gives CASRGSEPGVNYGYSF.

Remarks on this clonotype: Without the conserved terminal phenylalanine or tryptophan, this CDR3 likely stems from a read error. The limits of the CDR3 on the DNA are not certain, so only TCRdb's listed CDR3 is given. The chain recombines TRBV29-1 with TRBJ1-4. CDR1 and CDR2 (germline): SQVTM, ANQGSEA. 11 amino acids form the CDR3, both terminal residues included. The CDR3 sequence is CSGGTQEKLFS.

To note about this clonotype: An end of the junction does not agree with germline; a read error may underlie this. The gene calls are TRBV6-5 and TRBJ2-2; a weak D match, TRBD1 (6 bases). This CDR3 has 16 amino acids. CDR1 is MNHEY, CDR2 SVGAGI, per germline. DNA for the CDR3: TGTGCCAGCAGTTTCCCAGGGGTCTCCGTCACCGGAGAGCTGTTTTTT. This translates into CASSFPGVSVTGELFF.

This clonotype was seen just once. Sequence at one end of the junction differs from germline and may be a read error. The rearrangement links TRBV4-3 to TRBJ2-1; possibly TRBD2 for D (6 bases). Looked up from germline, CDR1 is LGHNA and CDR2 is YSLEER. This CDR3 is built from 15 residues. CDR3 in amino acids: CASSQFQRASDEQFF. In nucleotides, the CDR3 is TGCGCCAGTAGCCAATTTCAGAGGGCTAGCGATGAGCAGTTCTTC.

As to this clonotype: Just one base apart from a much larger clone, this may be a read error. The rearrangement joins TRBV11-1 to TRBJ2-4; 13 nucleotides match TRBD2. The germline V gene encodes CDR1 SGHAT and CDR2 FQDESV (reference sequence). The CDR3 is 16 amino acids. Trimming took 8 bases from V and 2 from J; bases not matched to a gene: 6. The CDR3 loop is CASFLGTSGTKNIQYF. CDR3 DNA sequence: TGTGCCAGCTTTCTCGGGACTAGCGGGACCAAAAACATTCAGTACTTC.